The 5 T cell receptor beta chains given below trace back to one sample, sequenced in a study of CD8 T cells in ankylosing spondylitis. TCRdb independently ran MiXCR on the 5' RACE reads; one entry per CDR3 protein. The sample records 100,000 to 150,000 distinct CDR3 sequences, around 9% being singletons. The sequencing sample was made of blood, either unsorted or a sorted T cell fraction (not recorded which). The origin of the receptors is a male donor with ankylosing spondylitis or in good health (not recorded which).

V usage is TRBV18 and J usage is TRBJ2-3; D is uncertain. Germline CDR1 is KGHSH and CDR2 is LQKENI. Trimming cost V 6 bases and J 5 bases, with 9 bases left between them. This CDR3 spans 12 amino acids. CDR3 sequence reads: CASSTFEDTQYF. The DNA of the CDR3 is TGTGCCAGCTCGACCTTCGAAGATACGCAGTATTTT.

This clonotype was counted at least ten times. CDR3 DNA sequence: TGCGCCAGCAGCTTGGGGGCGATAACGGGGTACGAGCAGTACTTC. Its protein product is CASSLGAITGYEQYF. V is TRBV5-1 and J is TRBJ2-7; tentatively, D is TRBD2 (5 bases). With 0 bases removed from V and 4 bases from J, the gap between germline ends came to 14 bases. CDR1 SGHRS and CDR2 YFSETQ come from the germline V gene. CDR3 size: 15 residues.

This CDR3 is CASSEGGTAQTYEQYF. CDR3 nucleotides: TGTGCCAGCAGTGAAGGGGGGACAGCCCAAACCTACGAGCAGTACTTC. The chain recombines TRBV2 with TRBJ2-7; 7 positions agree with TRBD1. This CDR3 comprises 16 residues. Per germline, CDR1 SNHLY and CDR2 FYNNEI. The trim removed 1 base at V and 2 bases at J, leaving 8 bases unmatched. The whole variable domain, remainder taken from reference TRBV2 and TRBJ2-7, is EPEVTQTPSHQVTQMGQEVILRCVPISNHLYFYWYRQILGQKVEFLVSFYNNEISEKSEIFDDQFSVERPDGSNFTLKIRSTKLEDSAMYFCASSEGGTAQTYEQYFGPGTRLTVT.

The chain uses TRBV7-9 and TRBJ2-6; D is ambiguous. This CDR3 has 15 amino acids. V dropped 5 bases and J dropped 4 bases, with 12 bases sitting between them. The germline V gene encodes CDR1 SEHNR and CDR2 FQNEAQ (reference sequence). In DNA form, the CDR3 reads TGTGCCAGCAGCCCCCTTGGTTACGGGGCCAACGTCCTGACTTTC. Translated, it gives CASSPLGYGANVLTF.

The J gene is TRBJ1-1, the V gene TRBV6-5, with 7 bases fitting TRBD1. In germline, CDR1 is MNHEY, CDR2 SVGAGI. This CDR3 region has 14 residues. J was trimmed by 5 bases and V by 2 bases; bases with no gene match: 5. The CDR3 nucleotides are TGTGCCAGCAGTTACGACGGCAGGGGGACTGAAGCTTTCTTT. It translates to CASSYDGRGTEAFF.